This TCR beta chain came from a study of T cell changes during pregnancy in multiple sclerosis. The germline V gene encodes CDR1 LNHNV and CDR2 YYDKDF (reference sequence). The V gene end was trimmed by 0 bases and the J gene end by 4 bases; junction bases not matched to a gene: 9. This CDR3 contains 17 residues. Assay used: immunoSEQ multiplex PCR; TCRdb lists only in-frame clones, some missing. The sample has under 40,000 clones; roughly 92% are singletons. V usage is TRBV15 and J usage is TRBJ1-2; 9 nucleotides match TRBD1. The receptor comes from a female donor in good health, enrolled as a control in a pregnancy study. Sequencing used CD4+ T cells from peripheral blood mononuclear cells, obtained in the third trimester of pregnancy. CDR3 loop: CATSRDKGTGRFYGYTF. The CDR3 coding sequence is TGTGCCACCAGCAGAGATAAGGGGACAGGGAGGTTCTATGGCTACACCTTC.